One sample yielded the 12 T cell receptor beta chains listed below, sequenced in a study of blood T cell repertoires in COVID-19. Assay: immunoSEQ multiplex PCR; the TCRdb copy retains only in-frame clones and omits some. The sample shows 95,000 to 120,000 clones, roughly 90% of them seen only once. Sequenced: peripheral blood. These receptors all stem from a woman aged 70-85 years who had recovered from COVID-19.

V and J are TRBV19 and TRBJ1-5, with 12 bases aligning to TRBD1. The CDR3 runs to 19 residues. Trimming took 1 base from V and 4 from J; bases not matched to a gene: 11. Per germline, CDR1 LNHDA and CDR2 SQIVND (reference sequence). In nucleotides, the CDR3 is TGTGCCAGTAGTATAGGTCCGGGACAGGGGGCAATAGGGAATCAGCCCCAGCATTTT. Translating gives CASSIGPGQGAIGNQPQHF.

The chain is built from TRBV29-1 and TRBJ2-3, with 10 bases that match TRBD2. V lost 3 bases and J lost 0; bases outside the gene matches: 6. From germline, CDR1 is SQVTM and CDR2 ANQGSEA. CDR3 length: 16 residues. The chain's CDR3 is CSVDPGAGGSTDTQYF. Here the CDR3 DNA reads TGCAGCGTTGACCCAGGAGCGGGAGGGAGCACAGATACGCAGTATTTT.

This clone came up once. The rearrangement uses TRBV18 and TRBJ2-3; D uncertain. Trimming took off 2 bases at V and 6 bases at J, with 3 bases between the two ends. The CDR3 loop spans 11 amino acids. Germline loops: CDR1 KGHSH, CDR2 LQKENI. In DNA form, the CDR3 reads TGTGCCAGCTCACCAGCGGATACGCAGTATTTT. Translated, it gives CASSPADTQYF.

DNA for the CDR3: TGTGCCAGCAGTTCTCTACGGACAGAAAACACAGATACGCAGTATTTT. Amino acids: CASSSLRTENTDTQYF. The chain couples TRBV28 to TRBJ2-3; D might be TRBD1 (6 bases). Per the germline V gene, CDR1 is MDHEN and CDR2 is SYDVKM. The CDR3 is made up of 16 amino acids. V gave up 4 bases and J gave up 2 bases, with 16 bases separating them.

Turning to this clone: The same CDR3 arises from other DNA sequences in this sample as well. This CDR3 reads CASSQDRNTEAFF. CDR3 nucleotide sequence: TGTGCCAGCAGCCAAGACAGAAACACTGAAGCTTTCTTT. The V and J genes are TRBV4-2 and TRBJ1-1; D call uncertain. The V and J ends lost 0 bases and 2 bases respectively, with 4 bases between them. Germline-derived CDR1 and CDR2 are LGHNA and YNFKEQ. CDR3 length equals 13 residues.

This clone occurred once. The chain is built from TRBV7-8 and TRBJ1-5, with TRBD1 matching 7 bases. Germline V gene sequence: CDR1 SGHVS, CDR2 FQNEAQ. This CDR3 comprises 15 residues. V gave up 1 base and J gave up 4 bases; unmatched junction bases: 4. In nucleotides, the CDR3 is TGTGCCAGCAGCTTAGGACAGGGATGGAATCAGCCCCAGCATTTT. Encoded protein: CASSLGQGWNQPQHF.

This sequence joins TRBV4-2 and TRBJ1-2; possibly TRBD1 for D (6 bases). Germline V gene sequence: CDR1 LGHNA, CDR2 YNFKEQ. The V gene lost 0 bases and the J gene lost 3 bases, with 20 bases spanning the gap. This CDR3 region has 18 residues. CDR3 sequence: CASSQDEVTGKGDYGYTF. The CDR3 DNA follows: TGTGCCAGCAGCCAAGATGAGGTAACAGGGAAGGGAGACTATGGCTACACCTTC.

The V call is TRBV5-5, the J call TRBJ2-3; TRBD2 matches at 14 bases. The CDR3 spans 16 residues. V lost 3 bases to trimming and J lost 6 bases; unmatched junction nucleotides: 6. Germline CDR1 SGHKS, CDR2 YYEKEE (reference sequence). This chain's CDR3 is CASSSGTSGGGDTQYF. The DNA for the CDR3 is TGTGCCAGCAGCTCAGGGACTAGCGGGGGAGGGGATACGCAGTATTTT.

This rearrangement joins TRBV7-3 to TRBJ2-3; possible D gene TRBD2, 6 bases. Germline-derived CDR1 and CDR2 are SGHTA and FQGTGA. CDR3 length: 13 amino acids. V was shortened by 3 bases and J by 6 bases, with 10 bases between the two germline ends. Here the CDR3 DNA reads TGTGCCAGCAGCTTTCCGGGGGATGATACGCAGTATTTT. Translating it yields CASSFPGDDTQYF.

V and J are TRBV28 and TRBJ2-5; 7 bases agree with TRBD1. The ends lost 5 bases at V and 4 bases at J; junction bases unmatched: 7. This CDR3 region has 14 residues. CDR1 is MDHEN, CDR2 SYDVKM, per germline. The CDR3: CASSDYRGLETQYF. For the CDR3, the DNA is TGTGCCAGCAGTGATTACAGGGGATTAGAGACCCAGTACTTC.

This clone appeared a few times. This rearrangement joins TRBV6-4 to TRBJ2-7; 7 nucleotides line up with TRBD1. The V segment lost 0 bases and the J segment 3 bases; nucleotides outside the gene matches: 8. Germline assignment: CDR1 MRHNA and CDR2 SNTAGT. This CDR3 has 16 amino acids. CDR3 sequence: CASSDSIGQVSYEQYF. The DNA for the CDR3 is TGTGCCAGCAGTGACTCGATTGGACAGGTCAGCTACGAGCAGTACTTC.

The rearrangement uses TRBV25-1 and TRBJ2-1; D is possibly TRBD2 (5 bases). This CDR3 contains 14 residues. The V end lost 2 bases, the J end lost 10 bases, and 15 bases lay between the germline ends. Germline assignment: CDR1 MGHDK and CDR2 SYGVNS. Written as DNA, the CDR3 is TGTGCCAGCAGTGAAGTACTGCGGGTGAGGGAGCAGTTCTTC. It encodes CASSEVLRVREQFF.